These T cell receptor beta chains were read from a single sample in a study of cytomegalovirus exposure and HLA in healthy donors. The repertoire was sequenced with immunoSEQ multiplex PCR; TCRdb's copy has only in-frame clones and lacks some. This sample has 95,000 to 150,000 clones; roughly 85% occur once, and the top ten carry 20%. Sequencing input: PBMCs. These receptors all come from a man aged 18 to 30 in good health and CMV-seropositive. Each CDR3 is given with its conserved first and last residue. A D gene is named only where the DNA matches it firmly. Size is stated for part of the rows, as once, few or many counts, or as a class when the clone is expanded.

j_call: TRBJ2-3
v_call: TRBV6-5
cdr3_length: 14
d_call: .
clone_size: .
cdr3_nt: TGTGCCAGCGCTAGGGGCAGTAGCACAGATACGCAGTATTTT
cdr3_aa: CASARGSSTDTQYF

j_call: TRBJ1-1
v_call: TRBV9
cdr3_length: 13
d_call: .
clone_size: once
cdr3_nt: TGTGCCAGCAGCGTAGCGACAAGCTCTGAAGCTTTCTTT
cdr3_aa: CASSVATSSEAFF

j_call: TRBJ2-7
v_call: TRBV5-1
cdr3_length: 14
d_call: TRBD1
clone_size: .
cdr3_nt: TGCGCCAGCAGCCCGGGGACAGGGGTACGCGAGCAGTACTTC
cdr3_aa: CASSPGTGVREQYF

j_call: TRBJ2-7
v_call: TRBV7-9
cdr3_length: 14
d_call: .
clone_size: .
cdr3_nt: TGTGCCAGCAGCTCCGGGGGGCCCGGCTACGAGCAGTACTTC
cdr3_aa: CASSSGGPGYEQYF

j_call: TRBJ1-1
v_call: TRBV7-9
cdr3_length: 17
d_call: TRBD1
clone_size: .
cdr3_nt: TGTGCCAGCAGCTTCGGGACAGGGGGTAGGATGAACACTGAAGCTTTCTTT
cdr3_aa: CASSFGTGGRMNTEAFF

j_call: TRBJ2-5
v_call: TRBV10-3
cdr3_length: 13
d_call: .
clone_size: .
cdr3_nt: TGTGCCACCCGACAGGATTACCAAGAGACCCAGTACTTC
cdr3_aa: CATRQDYQETQYF

j_call: TRBJ1-1
v_call: TRBV6-5
cdr3_length: 15
d_call: .
clone_size: few
cdr3_nt: TGTGCCAGCCTGTCCAGGCGGGGCTGGGACACTGAAGCTTTCTTT
cdr3_aa: CASLSRRGWDTEAFF

j_call: TRBJ1-6
v_call: TRBV6-4
cdr3_length: 14
d_call: .
clone_size: .
cdr3_nt: TGTGCCAGCAGTGACAGTGGCTTGGATTCACCCCTCCACTTT
cdr3_aa: CASSDSGLDSPLHF

j_call: TRBJ2-4
v_call: TRBV23-1
cdr3_length: 16
d_call: .
clone_size: .
cdr3_nt: TGCGCCAGCAGTCAACGGGGTCCCCTGGCCAAAAACATTCAGTACTTC
cdr3_aa: CASSQRGPLAKNIQYF

j_call: TRBJ2-7
v_call: TRBV5-4
cdr3_length: 15
d_call: TRBD1
clone_size: .
cdr3_nt: TGTGCCAGCAGCTCGGGACAGGGGTCAACCTACGAGCAGTACTTC
cdr3_aa: CASSSGQGSTYEQYF

j_call: TRBJ1-2
v_call: TRBV5-1
cdr3_length: 15
d_call: .
clone_size: .
cdr3_nt: TGCGCCAGCAGCTTGGATGGAGGTGGGGTTGGTGGCTACACCTTC
cdr3_aa: CASSLDGGGVGGYTF

j_call: TRBJ1-2
v_call: TRBV29-1
cdr3_length: 17
d_call: .
clone_size: .
cdr3_nt: TGCAGCGTTGAAGATTGGGCAGGGGAATGGGTCTCCTATGGCTACACCTTC
cdr3_aa: CSVEDWAGEWVSYGYTF

j_call: TRBJ1-6
v_call: TRBV14
cdr3_length: 15
d_call: .
clone_size: .
cdr3_nt: TGTGCCAGCAGCCAAGTTCAGGGGTTTAATTCACCCCTCCACTTT
cdr3_aa: CASSQVQGFNSPLHF

j_call: TRBJ1-4
v_call: TRBV27
cdr3_length: 14
d_call: .
clone_size: .
cdr3_nt: TGTGCCAGCAGTCCGGGACACTCTAATGAAAAACTGTTTTTT
cdr3_aa: CASSPGHSNEKLFF

j_call: TRBJ2-7
v_call: TRBV5-1
cdr3_length: 13
d_call: .
clone_size: .
cdr3_nt: TGCGCCAGCAGCTTATCGACAACCTACGAGCAGTACTTC
cdr3_aa: CASSLSTTYEQYF

j_call: TRBJ2-7
v_call: TRBV7-3
cdr3_length: 13
d_call: TRBD2
clone_size: .
cdr3_nt: TGTGCCAGCAGCTCGGGACTAGCGGGGAAGCAGTACTTC
cdr3_aa: CASSSGLAGKQYF

j_call: TRBJ1-1
v_call: TRBV5-6
cdr3_length: 12
d_call: .
clone_size: .
cdr3_nt: TGTGCCAGCACTCGGGATTCTGTTGAAGCTTTCTTT
cdr3_aa: CASTRDSVEAFF

j_call: TRBJ2-7
v_call: TRBV7-6
cdr3_length: 11
d_call: TRBD2
clone_size: .
cdr3_nt: TGTGCCAGCAGCACAGCGGGGGAGCAGTACTTC
cdr3_aa: CASSTAGEQYF

j_call: TRBJ1-2
v_call: TRBV7-9
cdr3_length: 15
d_call: .
clone_size: .
cdr3_nt: TGTGCCAGCAGCTTAGCACAGGTAGCTAACTATGGCTACACCTTC
cdr3_aa: CASSLAQVANYGYTF

j_call: TRBJ1-4
v_call: TRBV7-6
cdr3_length: 16
d_call: .
clone_size: .
cdr3_nt: TGTGCCAGCAGCTTAGGGCAGTTTGCAACTAATGAAAAACTGTTTTTT
cdr3_aa: CASSLGQFATNEKLFF

j_call: TRBJ1-5
v_call: TRBV27
cdr3_length: 13
d_call: .
clone_size: .
cdr3_nt: TGTGCCAGCAGTATACAGGGTTCTCAGCCCCAGCATTTT
cdr3_aa: CASSIQGSQPQHF

j_call: TRBJ2-1
v_call: TRBV6-6
cdr3_length: 15
d_call: TRBD2
clone_size: .
cdr3_nt: TGTGCCAGCAGTTACGGCGGGGGAGGCGGGAATGAGCAGTTCTTC
cdr3_aa: CASSYGGGGGNEQFF

j_call: TRBJ2-7
v_call: TRBV5-1
cdr3_length: 15
d_call: .
clone_size: .
cdr3_nt: TGCGCCAGCAGCTTGGCCGCGGGGTCTCCCTACGAGCAGTACTTC
cdr3_aa: CASSLAAGSPYEQYF

j_call: TRBJ2-7
v_call: TRBV6-5
cdr3_length: 15
d_call: TRBD2
clone_size: .
cdr3_nt: TGTGCCAGCAGTTACTCAGCAGGACTAGCCTACGAGCAGTACTTC
cdr3_aa: CASSYSAGLAYEQYF

j_call: TRBJ1-2
v_call: TRBV6-4
cdr3_length: 12
d_call: .
clone_size: .
cdr3_nt: TGTGCACCAGGGCCAGCCAACTATGGCTACACCTTC
cdr3_aa: CAPGPANYGYTF

j_call: TRBJ1-5
v_call: TRBV27
cdr3_length: 15
d_call: .
clone_size: .
cdr3_nt: TGTGCCAGCAGTTTGTTGGCAGGGGTCGATCAGCCCCAGCATTTT
cdr3_aa: CASSLLAGVDQPQHF

j_call: TRBJ2-2
v_call: TRBV19
cdr3_length: 14
d_call: .
clone_size: .
cdr3_nt: TGTGCCAGTAGTATTTACATCAACACCGGGGAGCTGTTTTTT
cdr3_aa: CASSIYINTGELFF

j_call: TRBJ2-1
v_call: TRBV27
cdr3_length: 15
d_call: TRBD1
clone_size: .
cdr3_nt: TGTGCCAGCAGTTTCCCGGACAGGGCTTACAATGAGCAGTTCTTC
cdr3_aa: CASSFPDRAYNEQFF

j_call: TRBJ2-1
v_call: TRBV18
cdr3_length: 17
d_call: .
clone_size: .
cdr3_nt: TGTGCCAGCTCACCAAGTCAGGGTTACCTCTCGGGCAATGAGCAGTTCTTC
cdr3_aa: CASSPSQGYLSGNEQFF

j_call: TRBJ2-7
v_call: TRBV7-8
cdr3_length: 15
d_call: .
clone_size: .
cdr3_nt: TGTGCCAGCAGCTTATTTGCGGGCAAAGGATACGAGCAGTACTTC
cdr3_aa: CASSLFAGKGYEQYF

j_call: TRBJ1-2
v_call: TRBV25-1
cdr3_length: 13
d_call: TRBD1
clone_size: few
cdr3_nt: TGTGCCAGCAGTGAAAATGAGGGGGCTGGCTACACCTTC
cdr3_aa: CASSENEGAGYTF

j_call: TRBJ1-1
v_call: TRBV5-1
cdr3_length: 15
d_call: TRBD1
clone_size: .
cdr3_nt: TGCGCCAGCAGCTTGGAAGTGGGACAGGGGCCAAACATTATTTTT
cdr3_aa: CASSLEVGQGPNIIF

j_call: TRBJ1-4
v_call: TRBV15
cdr3_length: 17
d_call: TRBD1
clone_size: .
cdr3_nt: TGTGCCACCAGCAGAGCCCTAAAGCAGGGGGCGAGGGAAAAACTGTTTTTT
cdr3_aa: CATSRALKQGAREKLFF

j_call: TRBJ2-3
v_call: TRBV2
cdr3_length: 16
d_call: TRBD2
clone_size: .
cdr3_nt: TGTGCCAGCAGTAGCGGGGGGGCGTCGGGCTTGCGTGCGCAGTATTTT
cdr3_aa: CASSSGGASGLRAQYF

j_call: TRBJ1-1
v_call: TRBV7-9
cdr3_length: 13
d_call: .
clone_size: .
cdr3_nt: TGTGCCAGCAGCCCCACAGGAGACACTGAAGCTTTCTTT
cdr3_aa: CASSPTGDTEAFF

j_call: TRBJ1-2
v_call: TRBV5-4
cdr3_length: 13
d_call: .
clone_size: .
cdr3_nt: TGTGCCAGCAGCTTAGGCGGAAACTATGGCTACACCTTC
cdr3_aa: CASSLGGNYGYTF

j_call: TRBJ2-7
v_call: TRBV4-2
cdr3_length: 13
d_call: TRBD2
clone_size: .
cdr3_nt: TGTGCCAGCAGCCAAGAGGGGGGGTACGAGCAGTACTTC
cdr3_aa: CASSQEGGYEQYF

j_call: TRBJ2-3
v_call: TRBV7-3
cdr3_length: 16
d_call: TRBD2
clone_size: .
cdr3_nt: TGTGCCAGCAGCTTCTCTCAGCGGGGGACGGGGGGAACGCAGTATTTT
cdr3_aa: CASSFSQRGTGGTQYF

j_call: TRBJ2-3
v_call: TRBV5-1
cdr3_length: 14
d_call: .
clone_size: .
cdr3_nt: TGCGCCAGCAGCGAGTCGACTCCCACAGATACGCAGTATTTT
cdr3_aa: CASSESTPTDTQYF

j_call: TRBJ2-7
v_call: TRBV25-1
cdr3_length: 10
d_call: .
clone_size: .
cdr3_nt: TGTGCCAGCAGTGCTTACGAGCAGTACTTC
cdr3_aa: CASSAYEQYF

j_call: TRBJ1-5
v_call: TRBV2
cdr3_length: 10
d_call: .
clone_size: .
cdr3_nt: TGTGCCAGCCTAAATCAGCCCCAGCATTTT
cdr3_aa: CASLNQPQHF

j_call: TRBJ1-4
v_call: TRBV7-9
cdr3_length: 16
d_call: TRBD1
clone_size: .
cdr3_nt: TGTGCCAGCAGCGAATTACAGGGGGCCTCTAATGAAAAACTGTTTTTT
cdr3_aa: CASSELQGASNEKLFF

j_call: TRBJ2-1
v_call: TRBV6-6
cdr3_length: 14
d_call: TRBD2
clone_size: few
cdr3_nt: TGTGCCAGCAACGGAGCGGGGGGTGACAATGAGCAGTTCTTC
cdr3_aa: CASNGAGGDNEQFF

j_call: TRBJ2-7
v_call: TRBV5-6
cdr3_length: 14
d_call: .
clone_size: .
cdr3_nt: TGTGCCAGCAGCGGCGGACAGACGGCCTACGAGCAGTACTTC
cdr3_aa: CASSGGQTAYEQYF

j_call: TRBJ2-2
v_call: TRBV2
cdr3_length: 15
d_call: TRBD1
clone_size: .
cdr3_nt: TGTGCCAGCAGTGAAAGACAGGGAAGTCCCGGGGAGCTGTTTTTT
cdr3_aa: CASSERQGSPGELFF

j_call: TRBJ2-5
v_call: TRBV29-1
cdr3_length: 12
d_call: TRBD1
clone_size: .
cdr3_nt: TGCAGCGTTGCCCGACAGGGAGAGACCCAGTACTTC
cdr3_aa: CSVARQGETQYF

j_call: TRBJ2-7
v_call: TRBV27
cdr3_length: 12
d_call: .
clone_size: .
cdr3_nt: TGTGCCAGCAGTCCAACAGGGAACGAGCAGTACTTC
cdr3_aa: CASSPTGNEQYF

j_call: TRBJ1-1
v_call: TRBV28
cdr3_length: 12
d_call: .
clone_size: .
cdr3_nt: TGTGCCAGCAGCCCACAGGGCTTGAAAGCTTTCTTT
cdr3_aa: CASSPQGLKAFF

j_call: TRBJ1-2
v_call: TRBV2
cdr3_length: 13
d_call: .
clone_size: .
cdr3_nt: TGTGCCAGCAGTGAAGCTGGGCAGGGGCGCAGCACCTTC
cdr3_aa: CASSEAGQGRSTF

j_call: TRBJ1-5
v_call: TRBV4-2
cdr3_length: 17
d_call: TRBD1
clone_size: .
cdr3_nt: TGTGCCAGCAGCCAAATGGACGGGACAGGGTTAGATCAGCCCCAGCATTTT
cdr3_aa: CASSQMDGTGLDQPQHF

j_call: TRBJ1-2
v_call: TRBV6-6
cdr3_length: 15
d_call: TRBD1
clone_size: .
cdr3_nt: TGTGCCACCCGGACAGGGGGCGCCCCGGACTATGGCTACACCTTC
cdr3_aa: CATRTGGAPDYGYTF

j_call: TRBJ2-1
v_call: TRBV28
cdr3_length: 14
d_call: TRBD1
clone_size: .
cdr3_nt: TGTGCCAGCAGTTTGACAGGGTCCTACAATGAGCAGTTCTTC
cdr3_aa: CASSLTGSYNEQFF

j_call: TRBJ1-6
v_call: TRBV7-9
cdr3_length: 12
d_call: .
clone_size: .
cdr3_nt: TGTTCCAGCCGGGAGGGGGATTCACCCCTCCACTTT
cdr3_aa: CSSREGDSPLHF

j_call: TRBJ2-2
v_call: TRBV18
cdr3_length: 13
d_call: .
clone_size: .
cdr3_nt: TGTGCCAGCTCGCTACAGGGTACCGGGGAGCTGTTTTTT
cdr3_aa: CASSLQGTGELFF

j_call: TRBJ1-4
v_call: TRBV4-2
cdr3_length: 16
d_call: .
clone_size: .
cdr3_nt: TGTGCCAGCGGAGTCGGGGGGGCGGACGCTAATGAAAAACTGTTTTTT
cdr3_aa: CASGVGGADANEKLFF